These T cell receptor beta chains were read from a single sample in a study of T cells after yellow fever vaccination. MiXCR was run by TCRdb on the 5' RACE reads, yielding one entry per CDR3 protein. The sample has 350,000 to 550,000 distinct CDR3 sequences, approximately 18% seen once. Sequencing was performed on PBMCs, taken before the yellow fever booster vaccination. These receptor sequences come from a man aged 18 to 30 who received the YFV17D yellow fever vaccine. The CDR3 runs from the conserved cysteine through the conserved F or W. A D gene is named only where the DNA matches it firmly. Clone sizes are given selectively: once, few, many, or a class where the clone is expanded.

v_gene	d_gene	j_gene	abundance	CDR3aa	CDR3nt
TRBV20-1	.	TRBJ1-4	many	CSARDVVGGEKLFF	TGCAGTGCTAGAGATGTGGTGGGTGGTGAAAAACTGTTTTTT
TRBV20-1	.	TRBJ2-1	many	CSARDLPDPWNEQFF	TGCAGTGCTAGAGATCTACCCGACCCCTGGAATGAGCAGTTCTTC
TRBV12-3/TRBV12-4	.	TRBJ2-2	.	CASSQRAAGELFF	TGTGCCAGCAGTCAGAGGGCCGCCGGGGAGCTGTTTTTT
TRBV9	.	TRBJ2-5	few	CASSVGVGGLGLETQYF	TGTGCCAGCAGCGTAGGAGTTGGGGGCTTAGGTCTGGAGACCCAGTACTTC
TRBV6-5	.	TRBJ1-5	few	CASSGGGGISNQPQHF	TGTGCCAGCAGTGGGGGGGGAGGGATAAGCAATCAGCCCCAGCATTTT
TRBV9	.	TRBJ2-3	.	CASSVAASPDTQYF	TGTGCCAGCAGCGTAGCGGCCAGCCCAGATACGCAGTATTTT
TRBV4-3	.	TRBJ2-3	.	CASSPTPIDTQYF	TGCGCCAGCAGCCCCACACCCATCGATACGCAGTATTTT
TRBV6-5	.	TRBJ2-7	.	CASSYLHTGTRPEQYF	TGTGCCAGCAGTTACCTCCATACCGGGACGAGGCCGGAGCAGTACTTC
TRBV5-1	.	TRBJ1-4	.	CASSLRQGNEKLFF	TGCGCCAGCAGCTTGAGGCAGGGAAATGAAAAACTGTTTTTT
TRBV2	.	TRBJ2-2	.	CASILDGGELFF	TGTGCCAGCATTCTGGATGGCGGGGAGCTGTTTTTT
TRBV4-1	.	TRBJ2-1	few	CASSQVSEQRFDEQFF	TGCGCCAGCAGCCAAGTAAGCGAACAGCGTTTCGATGAGCAGTTCTTC
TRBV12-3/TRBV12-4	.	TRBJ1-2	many	CASSHFPGGYTF	TGTGCCAGCAGCCATTTTCCCGGTGGCTACACCTTC
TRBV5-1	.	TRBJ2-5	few	CASSSGDSQETQYF	TGCGCCAGCAGCTCGGGGGACAGTCAAGAGACCCAGTACTTC
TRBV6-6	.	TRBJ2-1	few	CASSPADNEQFF	TGTGCCAGCAGTCCCGCTGACAATGAGCAGTTCTTC
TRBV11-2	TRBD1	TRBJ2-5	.	CASSLGQGYGQETQYF	TGTGCCAGCAGCTTGGGACAGGGGTATGGCCAAGAGACCCAGTACTTC
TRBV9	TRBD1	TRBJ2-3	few	CASSVGGTATDTQYF	TGTGCCAGCAGCGTAGGAGGGACAGCCACAGATACGCAGTATTTT
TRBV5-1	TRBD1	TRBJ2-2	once	CASSGTGRTTGELFF	TGCGCCAGCAGCGGGACAGGGCGTACCACCGGGGAGCTGTTTTTT
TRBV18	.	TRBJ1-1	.	CASSPKGGVKAFF	TGTGCCAGCTCACCTAAGGGAGGGGTAAAAGCTTTCTTT
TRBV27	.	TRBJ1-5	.	CASSSREGQPQHF	TGTGCCAGCAGTTCCCGGGAGGGGCAGCCCCAGCATTTT
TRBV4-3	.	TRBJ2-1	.	CASSGAFGSSYNEQFF	TGCGCCAGCAGCGGAGCCTTCGGCAGCTCCTACAATGAGCAGTTCTTC
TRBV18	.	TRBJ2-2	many	CASSPGANTGELFF	TGTGCCAGCTCACCAGGTGCGAACACCGGGGAGCTGTTTTTT
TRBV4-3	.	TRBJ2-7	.	CASSQGQGNNEQYF	TGCGCCAGCAGCCAGGGGCAGGGGAATAACGAGCAGTACTTC
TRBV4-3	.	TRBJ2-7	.	CASSRAARDYEQYF	TGCGCCAGCAGCCGAGCCGCCCGGGACTACGAGCAGTACTTC
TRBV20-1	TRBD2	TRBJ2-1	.	CSARGQRGGWDNEQFF	TGCAGTGCTAGAGGCCAGCGGGGGGGATGGGACAATGAGCAGTTCTTC
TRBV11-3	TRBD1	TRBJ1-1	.	CASSMGQGNTEAFF	TGTGCCAGCAGCATGGGACAGGGGAACACTGAAGCTTTCTTT
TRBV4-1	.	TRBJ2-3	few	CASSQVSADTQYF	TGCGCCAGCAGCCAAGTTTCGGCAGATACGCAGTATTTT
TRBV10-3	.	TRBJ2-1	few	CAISEPGPQVF	TGTGCCATCAGTGAACCGGGACCCCAGGTCTTC
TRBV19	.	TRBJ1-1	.	CASRRDRDTEAFF	TGTGCCAGTAGAAGGGACCGAGACACTGAAGCTTTCTTT
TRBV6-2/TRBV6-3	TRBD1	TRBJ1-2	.	CASSLQGVYGYTF	TGTGCCAGCAGCCTTCAGGGGGTCTATGGCTACACCTTC
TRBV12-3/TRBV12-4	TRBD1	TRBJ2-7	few	CASSPTGTGEQYF	TGTGCCAGCAGCCCGACAGGGACGGGCGAGCAGTACTTC
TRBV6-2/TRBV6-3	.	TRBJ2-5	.	CASGPGTSEYF	TGTGCCAGCGGGCCTGGGACCTCCGAGTACTTC
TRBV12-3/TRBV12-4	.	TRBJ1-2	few	CASWRGRGGYTF	TGTGCCAGCTGGAGGGGCCGCGGTGGCTACACCTTC
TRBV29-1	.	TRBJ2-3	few	CSVEEQGPGDTQYF	TGCAGCGTTGAAGAGCAGGGGCCAGGGGATACGCAGTATTTT
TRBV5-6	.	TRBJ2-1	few	CASSLRGPTRQSSSYNEQFF	TGTGCCAGCAGCTTGCGGGGCCCGACGCGGCAATCGAGCTCCTACAATGAGCAGTTCTTC
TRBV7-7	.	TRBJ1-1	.	CASSLLENTEAFF	TGTGCCAGCAGCTTACTGGAGAACACTGAAGCTTTCTTT
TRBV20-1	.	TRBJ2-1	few	CSARERLQGLNEQFF	TGCAGTGCTAGAGAAAGGCTTCAGGGATTAAATGAGCAGTTCTTC
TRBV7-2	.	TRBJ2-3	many	CASSFLGGPDTQYF	TGTGCCAGCAGCTTCCTGGGAGGCCCAGATACGCAGTATTTT
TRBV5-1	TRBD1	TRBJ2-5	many	CASSPRTGRETQYF	TGCGCCAGCAGCCCCAGGACAGGGCGAGAGACCCAGTACTTC
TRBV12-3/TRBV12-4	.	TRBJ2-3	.	CASTPRTTQYF	TGTGCCAGCACCCCTCGGACAACGCAGTATTTT
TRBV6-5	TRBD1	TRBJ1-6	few	CASSYSGVRATGGTLHF	TGTGCCAGCAGTTACTCGGGGGTTCGGGCGACAGGGGGAACCCTCCACTTT
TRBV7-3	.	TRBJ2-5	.	CASSLIPGVGETQYF	TGTGCCAGCAGCTTAATCCCCGGGGTGGGAGAGACCCAGTACTTC
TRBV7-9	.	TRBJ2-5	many	CASSQGSQETQYF	TGTGCCAGCAGCCAGGGGTCCCAAGAGACCCAGTACTTC